These 21 T cell receptor beta chains share one sample of origin, sequenced in a study of T cells in Graves' hyperthyroidism and ophthalmopathy. Amplified TCR beta CDR3 regions came from RNA transcripts. Researchers ran a first-round RT-PCR on the TCR CDR3 using the HTBI primer set. TCRdb independently ran MiXCR on the multiplex PCR reads; one entry per CDR3 protein. The data show 750,000 to 950,000 distinct CDR3 sequences, over 35% seen once. The sample was blood. These receptors originate from a man in his late teens or twenties with Graves' hyperthyroidism.

This clonotype showed up just a few times. This chain connects TRBV19 to TRBJ2-5, with D possibly being TRBD2 (5 bases). This CDR3 has 18 residues. Trimming removed 4 bases from V and 5 bases from J, with 26 bases in between. Per germline, CDR1 LNHDA and CDR2 SQIVND (reference sequence). Written as DNA, the CDR3 is TGTGCCAGTAGTACGTGGTCCCCCACCGGGAAGCGCGGCGAGACCCAGTACTTC. Protein: CASSTWSPTGKRGETQYF.

This clonotype was seen more than once but under ten times. The rearrangement joins TRBV20-1 to TRBJ1-4; D ambiguous. The CDR3 covers 12 residues. From germline, CDR1 is DFQATT and CDR2 SNEGSKA (reference sequence). V was trimmed by 7 bases and J by 4 bases, leaving 10 bases between them. CDR3 region: CSVGRINEKLFF. In DNA form, the CDR3 reads TGCAGTGTAGGGCGGATTAATGAAAAACTGTTTTTT.

A word on this clonotype: A read error is possible here, since a much larger clone lies one base away. The chain has TRBV10-3 and TRBJ1-5; weak D call: TRBD1 (5 bases). The V end was cut by 11 bases, the J end by 11 bases, with 16 bases between. There are 11 residues in the CDR3. The germline V gene has CDR1 ENHRY and CDR2 SYGVKD. The CDR3 DNA reads as TGTGCCGAGTTAGGGGAATCAGCCCAGCATTTT. Translation gives CAELGESAQHF.

This clonotype was counted many times. The chain employs TRBV12-3 or TRBV12-4 and TRBJ1-3; D is unresolved. The CDR3 loop spans 15 amino acids. Trimming took 5 bases from V and 1 from J, leaving 12 bases between them. CDR3 sequence reads: CASSPRDPSGNTIYF. The CDR3 nucleotides are TGTGCCAGCAGTCCACGCGACCCGTCTGGAAACACCATATATTTT.

Turning to this clonotype: A much bigger clone sits one base away, suggesting this may be a read error. Because the CDR3 is missing its conserved closing phenylalanine or tryptophan, this is likely a read error. V usage is TRBV24-1 and J usage is TRBJ2-7; 9 bases fit TRBD1. Germline V lookup: CDR1 KGHDR, CDR2 SFDVKD. The CDR3 has 15 amino acids. The junction had 11 bases not matched to a gene; V was cut back by 10 bases and J by 2 bases. CDR3 sequence reads: CATEGRDRDAYEQYL. The CDR3 nucleotides are TGTGCCACAGAGGGAAGGGACAGGGACGCCTACGAGCAGTACCTC.

This clonotype turned up a few times. This chain joins TRBV7-9 and TRBJ2-6; 7 bases align to TRBD1. Germline V CDR1 and CDR2: SEHNR, FQNEAQ (reference sequence). Trimming took 5 bases from V and 0 from J; bases not matched to a gene: 10. The CDR3 is 18 amino acids. The CDR3 sequence: CASSDPGTGASGANVLTF. In DNA form, the CDR3 reads TGTGCCAGCAGCGACCCAGGCACAGGGGCCTCTGGGGCCAACGTCCTGACTTTC.

The table lists this clonotype with a count of one. The conserved closing phenylalanine or tryptophan is absent in this CDR3, likely reflecting a read error. No DNA is shown, since the ends of the CDR3 on it are uncertain; the CDR3 is the one TCRdb lists. The chain uses TRBV7-8 and TRBJ2-2. The CDR3 contains 8 residues when both ends are counted. CDR1 is SGHVS, CDR2 FQNEAQ, per germline. CDR3 sequence reads: CASSLALE.

The chain uses TRBV19 and TRBJ2-3; D is undetermined. V gave up 7 bases and J gave up 2 bases, with 13 bases separating them. CDR3 length equals 14 residues. CDR1 and CDR2 from the germline V gene are LNHDA and SQIVND (reference sequence). The CDR3 loop reads CASNFDSNTDTQYF. The DNA of the CDR3 is TGTGCCAGTAATTTCGACTCCAACACAGATACGCAGTATTTT.

This clonotype is a singleton in its sample. The CDR3: CSARVRTGGREKLFF. The CDR3, as DNA: TGCAGTGCTAGAGTCCGGACAGGGGGCCGTGAAAAACTGTTTTTT. The chain employs TRBV20-1 and TRBJ1-4, with 11 nucleotides matching TRBD1. The germline CDR1 and CDR2 sequences are DFQATT and SNEGSKA (reference sequence). CDR3 size: 15 residues. The V and J ends lost 1 base and 7 bases, in that order; junction bases with no gene match: 5.

This clonotype showed up just a few times. The chain employs TRBV20-1 and TRBJ2-7; D not resolved. CDR1 is DFQATT, CDR2 SNEGSKA, per germline (reference sequence). The length of the CDR3 is 14 residues. V was trimmed by 0 bases and J by 0 bases, leaving 9 bases between them. Written as DNA, the CDR3 is TGCAGTGCTAGAGATCCCACAAACTCCTACGAGCAGTACTTC. Translating it yields CSARDPTNSYEQYF.

V is TRBV6-2 or TRBV6-3 and J is TRBJ1-6, with D possibly TRBD1 on 5 matching bases. Germline CDR1 is MNHEY and CDR2 is SVGEGT. V dropped 2 bases and J dropped 8 bases, with 16 bases sitting between them. CDR3 length equals 16 residues. CDR3 bases: TGTGCCAGCAGTTACGCCCTCGGGACTCTCGATTCACCCCTCCACTTT. Its translation: CASSYALGTLDSPLHF.

The rearrangement uses TRBV5-1 and TRBJ1-6; TRBD1 might be the D (5 bases). With 1 base removed from V and 9 bases from J, the gap between germline ends came to 17 bases. The CDR3 consists of 16 residues. In germline, CDR1 is SGHRS, CDR2 YFSETQ. The CDR3 loop is CASSLRSGFGGSPLHF. CDR3 DNA: TGCGCCAGCAGCTTGCGTTCAGGCTTTGGGGGTTCACCCCTCCACTTT.

This clonotype appeared many times. CDR3 nucleotide sequence: TGTGCCAGCAGCCAAGGTACAGCGAGCCCCCTCCACTTT. Translated: CASSQGTASPLHF. V is TRBV4-2 and J is TRBJ1-6; D unclear. CDR3 length: 13 amino acids. Deletions cut 1 base from V and 13 bases from J, with 11 bases between. Germline values: CDR1 LGHNA, CDR2 YNFKEQ.

This clonotype was counted ten times or more. The rearrangement uses TRBV2 and TRBJ1-1; 9 bases are shared with TRBD1. Germline trimming cut 7 bases from V and 1 base from J; bases unmatched to any gene: 4. Germline values: CDR1 SNHLY, CDR2 FYNNEI. The CDR3 runs to 14 residues. CDR3 in DNA: TGTGCCAGCAACAGACAGGGGGGGAACACTGAAGCTTTCTTT. Amino acid sequence: CASNRQGGNTEAFF.

This clonotype was observed many times. The rearrangement uses TRBV7-9 and TRBJ2-7, with a weak D call TRBD1 (6 bases). The CDR3 sequence is 14 residues long. The V end lost 1 base, the J end lost 2 bases, and 9 bases lay between the germline ends. Germline assignment: CDR1 SEHNR and CDR2 FQNEAQ (reference sequence). The CDR3 protein is CASSLGRDTYEQYF. The DNA of the CDR3 is TGTGCCAGCAGCTTAGGACGGGACACCTACGAGCAGTACTTC.

In this sample, this clonotype turned up a few times. The gene calls are TRBV7-8 and TRBJ1-1; 7 bases agree with TRBD1. Germline V CDR1 and CDR2: SGHVS, FQNEAQ. The CDR3 spans 17 residues. Trimming removed 4 bases from V and 5 bases from J; junction bases left unmatched: 16. CDR3 amino acids: CASSSTRQGGMRTEAFF. The CDR3 bases are TGTGCCAGCAGCTCAACACGACAGGGTGGTATGAGGACTGAAGCTTTCTTT.

This clonotype has a handful of counts. The rearrangement uses TRBV11-2 and TRBJ1-6; no clear D gene. The CDR3 runs to 18 residues. Germline CDR1 is SGHAT and CDR2 is FQNNGV. Trimming left V 5 bases short and J 0 bases short, with 17 bases between. The CDR3 protein is CASSPRTDFSSYNSPLHF. CDR3 coding DNA: TGTGCCAGCAGCCCACGGACCGACTTTAGCTCCTATAATTCACCCCTCCACTTT.

The chain couples TRBV11-1 to TRBJ1-3; TRBD1 matches 9 bases. Looked up from germline, CDR1 is SGHAT and CDR2 is FQDESV (reference sequence). After removal of 5 bases from V and 4 bases from J, the junction contained 12 bases not matched to a gene. This CDR3 has 17 residues. The CDR3 nucleotides read TGTGCCAGCAGCCTCCGGGACAGGGTCGCTTCGGGAAACACCATATATTTT. It specifies CASSLRDRVASGNTIYF.

The CDR3, as DNA: TGCAGTGCTAGAGTCGGTTCTGGGGCCAACGTCCTGACTTTC. Translating it yields CSARVGSGANVLTF. This rearrangement joins TRBV20-1 to TRBJ2-6; no firm D call. CDR3 length: 14 residues. Trimming removed 1 base from V and 1 base from J, with 5 bases in between. CDR1 and CDR2 (germline): DFQATT, SNEGSKA (reference sequence).

This clonotype was seen repeatedly, ten times or more. The chain joins TRBV14 to TRBJ1-6; D unresolved. Per the germline V gene, CDR1 is SGHDN and CDR2 is FVKESK. Between the trimmed V and J ends, which lost 2 bases and 7 bases, there was a span of 6 bases. CDR3 length equals 13 residues. The chain's CDR3 is CASSQQENSPLHF. CDR3 nucleotides: TGTGCCAGCAGCCAACAGGAGAATTCACCCCTCCACTTT.

The chain joins TRBV4-1 to TRBJ1-2; 8 bases align to TRBD1. V shed 0 bases and J 4 bases; nucleotides not matched to a gene: 1. CDR1 is MGHRA and CDR2 is YSYEKL in the germline V gene. The CDR3 consists of 14 residues. Here the CDR3 reads CASSQETGGYGYTF. The DNA for the CDR3 is TGCGCCAGCAGCCAAGAAACAGGGGGCTATGGCTACACCTTC.